One sample yielded the 4 T cell receptor beta chains listed below, sequenced in a study of siplizumab effects on memory and regulatory T cells (dated by TCRdb to about 2019). The method behind the library was the immunoSEQ multiplex PCR assay. Drawn from immuneACCESS, this table holds only the in-frame rearrangements with V and J called that TCRdb kept. Clones are partly lost; checked studies trace under half to an unresolved V gene and leave the rest unexplained. In this sample the table shows about 120,000 clones, around nine tenths of which occur a single time. The top ten clonotypes cover 1% to 1.5% of the sample. The sample was CD4+ T cells sorted from blood. The receptors here all came from a human donor in good health.

Only one count was recorded for this clone. V and J are TRBV7-9 and TRBJ2-3; TRBD1 matches at 7 bases. Trimming took 1 base from V and 4 from J; bases not matched to a gene: 8. The CDR3 has 16 residues. Germline V gene sequence: CDR1 SEHNR, CDR2 FQNEAQ (reference sequence). The chain's CDR3 is CASSLGDRGFADTQYF. For the CDR3, the DNA is TGTGCCAGCAGCTTAGGGGACAGAGGGTTTGCAGATACGCAGTATTTT.

The rearrangement links TRBV6-5 to TRBJ2-7, with TRBD1 matching 9 bases. Germline lookup yields CDR1 MNHEY and CDR2 SVGAGI. J lost 5 bases, V lost 6 bases, and 11 bases had no gene match. This CDR3 has 15 residues. Here the CDR3 DNA reads TGTGCCAGCAGCTATCCGGGACAGGGTTTAAACGAGCAGTACTTC. This encodes CASSYPGQGLNEQYF.

CDR3 sequence reads: CASSRTIRVEQYF. CDR3 coding DNA: TGTGCCAGCAGTCGGACAATTCGGGTCGAGCAGTACTTC. The chain recombines TRBV6-5 with TRBJ2-7; tentatively, D is TRBD1 (5 bases). Trimming shortened V by 5 bases and J by 6 bases, and 14 bases separated the two germline ends. The CDR3 is 13 residues long. Germline CDR1 is MNHEY and CDR2 is SVGAGI.

The count of this clone is one. The rearrangement joins TRBV5-1 to TRBJ2-5; either TRBD1 or TRBD2 may fit D (6 bases each). The germline gives CDR1 SGHRS, CDR2 YFSETQ. V was pared by 3 bases and J by 5 bases, with 23 bases between. This CDR3 is built from 17 residues. The CDR3 nucleotides are TGCGCCAGCAGCTATTTTATGCAGGGGACTTCCTCGGAGACCCAGTACTTC. This encodes CASSYFMQGTSSETQYF.